This TCR beta chain is drawn from a study of T-cell reconstitution after alpha-beta-depleted transplantation in children. Trimming shortened V by 5 bases and J by 0 bases, and 11 bases separated the two germline ends. Germline CDR1 and CDR2: SGHTA and FQGNSA. CDR3 length: 15 amino acids. The TCRbeta library incorporated unique molecular identifiers. One entry per CDR3 protein, called by TCRdb with MiXCR from the PCR reads. The sample lists approximately 250,000 distinct CDR3 sequences, roughly a tenth occurring once. In this sample, this clonotype turned up a few times. The V gene is TRBV7-2, the J gene TRBJ1-3; weak D call: TRBD1 (5 bases). The sequence derives from a human donor who donated a stem cell graft to a child with SCID. This sample comprised PBMCs from the stem cell graft donor, obtained from the stem cell graft. CDR3 nucleotide sequence: TGTGCCAGCAGCCCCGACAGAACCTCTGGAAACACCATATATTTT. As protein: CASSPDRTSGNTIYF.